This T cell receptor beta chain stems from a study of CD8 T cells in ankylosing spondylitis. The CDR3 spans 15 residues. V lost 0 bases and J 7 bases, leaving 15 bases between the germline ends. The authors made TCR beta libraries by quantitative 5'-RACE with molecular barcodes. TCRdb independently ran MiXCR on the 5' RACE reads; one entry per CDR3 protein. The sample has 250,000 to 400,000 distinct CDR3 sequences; 9.5% to 13% are singletons. This clonotype was counted a few times. Sequenced material: blood, either unsorted or a sorted T cell fraction (not recorded which). The chain uses TRBV12-3 or TRBV12-4 and TRBJ1-2; D is undetermined. The receptor was derived from a female donor with ankylosing spondylitis or in good health (not recorded which). The CDR3 here is CASSLARKSGGGYTF. The CDR3 DNA sequence: TGTGCCAGCAGTTTAGCGCGGAAGTCGGGAGGTGGCTACACCTTC.